Listed here are 20 T cell receptor beta chains from one sample, sequenced in a study of response to subunit inactivated influenza vaccine (dated by TCRdb to the late 2010s). The receptor library was made with RT-PCR. These reads were obtained on an Illumina HiSeq 2500. In TCRdb, the public reads were trimmed at Q25 with fastp and aligned with MiXCR, with productive beta chains retained. Duplicate CDR3 protein sequences are folded into a single record with the most common DNA and genes. The sample yields 500,000 to 600,000 distinct CDR3 sequences; 14% were counted once. More than 9.5% of the sample is taken by the ten largest. Sequenced material: PBMCs from blood, taken about 13 days after vaccination. The source of these receptors is a man in his fifties or sixties who received an inactivated influenza vaccine. Donor details come from another sample of the same person, matched by shared clones.

This clonotype was found a few times. The J gene is TRBJ2-7, the V gene TRBV12-3 or TRBV12-4; unclear D gene. CDR3 length: 15 amino acids. V was cut by 4 bases and J by 5 bases, with 18 bases left in between. CDR3 sequence (DNA): TGTGCCAGCAGTTCCGCCCGCCCGGCCCGGGACGAGCAGTACTTC. Translating gives CASSSARPARDEQYF.

This clonotype was seen a single time. The V call is TRBV20-1, the J call TRBJ2-5; 15 bases align to TRBD2. This CDR3 region has 15 residues. With V trimmed by 6 bases and J by 5 bases, 7 bases remained unmatched. CDR1 is DFQATT, CDR2 SNEGSKA, per germline (reference sequence). CDR3 sequence reads: CSAKAGTSGRETQYF. Here the CDR3 DNA reads TGCAGTGCCAAAGCCGGGACTAGCGGGAGGGAGACCCAGTACTTC.

This chain joins TRBV6-2 or TRBV6-3 and TRBJ2-1; perhaps D is TRBD1 or TRBD2 (5 bases each). The CDR3 spans 16 residues. CDR1 is MNHEY, CDR2 SVGEGT, per germline. The germline V and J ends were trimmed by 2 bases and 2 bases, with 13 bases remaining between them. Here the CDR3 reads CASSYVLGTAYNEQFF. The CDR3 nucleotides read TGTGCCAGCAGTTACGTTCTGGGGACGGCCTACAATGAGCAGTTCTTC.

This clonotype appeared many times. The chain uses TRBV7-2 and TRBJ1-2; D is unresolved. The CDR3 is made up of 14 amino acids. The V gene's germline CDR1 is SGHTA and CDR2 FQGNSA. V was shortened by 3 bases and J by 3 bases, with 11 bases between the two germline ends. Here the CDR3 reads CASSFISTDYGYTF. The CDR3 DNA reads TGTGCCAGCAGCTTTATCAGTACAGACTATGGCTACACCTTC.

This clonotype was recorded a few times. The V call is TRBV4-1, the J call TRBJ1-1; D gene uncertain. Germline assignment: CDR1 MGHRA and CDR2 YSYEKL. This CDR3 is built from 16 residues. V was cut by 3 bases and J by 4 bases, with 18 bases left in between. Here the CDR3 reads CASSQGWGGGSTEAFF. The CDR3 coding sequence is TGCGCCAGCAGCCAGGGTTGGGGAGGCGGGAGCACTGAAGCTTTCTTT.

This clonotype was seen more than once but under ten times. The gene calls are TRBV24-1 and TRBJ2-1; D may be TRBD2 (5 bases). The CDR3 is 17 residues long. In germline, CDR1 is KGHDR, CDR2 SFDVKD. Trimming left V 3 bases short and J 0 bases short, with 14 bases between. In DNA, the CDR3 is TGTGCCACCAGTGATGCCGCGGGTACAATCTCCTACAATGAGCAGTTCTTC. Translation gives CATSDAAGTISYNEQFF.

This clonotype was detected a few times. An end of the junction does not agree with germline; a read error may underlie this. The rearrangement uses TRBV5-1 and TRBJ2-3; 7 bases map to TRBD1. Looked up from germline, CDR1 is SGHRS and CDR2 is YFSETQ. The CDR3 has 14 amino acids. DNA for the CDR3: TGTGCCACATACTCGGGACAGAACACAGATACGCAGTATTTT. It yields the protein CATYSGQNTDTQYF.

The chain links TRBV4-1 to TRBJ1-6; D not resolved. Germline V gene lookup returns CDR1 MGHRA and CDR2 YSYEKL. Trimming removed 1 base from V and 0 bases from J, with 7 bases in between. The CDR3 spans 16 residues. The CDR3: CASSQVSSSYNSPLHF. The DNA for the CDR3 is TGCGCCAGCAGCCAAGTAAGCAGCTCCTATAATTCACCCCTCCACTTT.

This sequence joins TRBV5-1 and TRBJ2-7; 13 bases line up with TRBD2. J gave up 5 bases and V 2 bases, and 4 bases lay outside the gene matches. The germline CDR1 and CDR2 sequences are SGHRS and YFSETQ. This CDR3 has 15 residues. The CDR3 bases are TGCGCCAGCAGCTTTCGGGGACTAGCGGGAAACGAGCAGTACTTC. Translating it yields CASSFRGLAGNEQYF.

This clonotype has a count of ten or more. This rearrangement joins TRBV11-2 to TRBJ2-7; perhaps TRBD2 as D (5 bases). CDR1 and CDR2 (germline): SGHAT, FQNNGV. V lost 5 bases and J 1 base, leaving 18 bases between the germline ends. There are 16 residues in the CDR3. As DNA, the CDR3 is TGTGCCAGCAGCGCACGCCCCCGGACTGCATCCTACGAGCAGTACTTC. Its translation: CASSARPRTASYEQYF.

CDR3 in amino acids: CASSAVGYEQYF. The CDR3 nucleotides read TGTGCCAGCAGCGCCGTGGGGTACGAGCAGTACTTC. The rearrangement joins TRBV28 to TRBJ2-7; the D is unclear. The V gene's germline CDR1 is MDHEN and CDR2 SYDVKM. Deletions cut 6 bases from V and 4 bases from J, with 10 bases between. This CDR3 is 12 amino acids long.

The rearrangement uses TRBV20-1 and TRBJ2-3; TRBD2 aligns across 11 bases. The V gene's germline CDR1 is DFQATT and CDR2 SNEGSKA (reference sequence). The CDR3 has 15 residues. The junction had 3 bases not matched to a gene; V was cut back by 4 bases and J by 0 bases. The CDR3 DNA follows: TGCAGTGCTAAAGGGACTAGCGGAAGCACAGATACGCAGTATTTT. Translating gives CSAKGTSGSTDTQYF.

The chain combines TRBV12-3 or TRBV12-4 with TRBJ1-4; D ambiguous. This CDR3 has 13 residues. V was shortened by 9 bases and J by 7 bases, with 15 bases between the two germline ends. The CDR3 sequence is CASRTVISEKLFF. As DNA, the CDR3 is TGTGCCAGTAGGACGGTAATTAGTGAAAAACTGTTTTTT.

The V gene is TRBV18, the J gene TRBJ2-3, with D maybe TRBD2 (6 bases). The V end was cut by 2 bases, the J end by 0 bases, with 9 bases between. Germline V gene sequence: CDR1 KGHSH, CDR2 LQKENI. The CDR3 extends over 15 amino acids. For the CDR3, the DNA is TGTGCCAGCTCACCATCGGGGACTAGCACAGATACGCAGTATTTT. Protein sequence: CASSPSGTSTDTQYF.

This clonotype occurred a few times. The CDR3 bases are TGTGCCAGCAGCTTATCCGGGACAGGGCTTATGAACACTGAAGCTTTCTTT. This sequence encodes CASSLSGTGLMNTEAFF. The chain carries TRBV7-2 and TRBJ1-1, with 9 bases lining up with TRBD1. The germline CDR1 and CDR2 sequences are SGHTA and FQGNSA. This CDR3 is built from 17 residues. V dropped 2 bases and J dropped 0; count of bases not matched to a gene: 7.

The chain links TRBV3-1 to TRBJ2-7, with D unclear. CDR1 and CDR2 (germline): LGHDT, YNNKEL (reference sequence). The CDR3 length is 14 residues. Trimming shortened V by 1 base and J by 3 bases, and 10 bases separated the two germline ends. CDR3 loop: CASSQVPGRYEQYF. In nucleotides, the CDR3 is TGTGCCAGCAGCCAAGTTCCAGGCCGCTACGAGCAGTACTTC.

The chain joins TRBV7-9 to TRBJ2-2, with D possibly being TRBD1 or TRBD2 (5 bases each). The CDR3 is made up of 14 amino acids. Germline loops: CDR1 SEHNR, CDR2 FQNEAQ (reference sequence). V was clipped by 6 bases and J by 5 bases, with 13 bases between them. For the CDR3, the DNA is TGTGCCAGCAGTCCTGGGGGTCCGACCGGGGAGCTGTTTTTT. Translated: CASSPGGPTGELFF.

The chain is built from TRBV12-3 or TRBV12-4 and TRBJ1-1; D is perhaps TRBD1 (5 bases). V gave up 3 bases and J gave up 5 bases, with 13 bases separating them. The CDR3 loop spans 14 amino acids. The DNA of the CDR3 is TGTGCCAGCAGTTTTAGGGCGGGGGGGACTGAAGCTTTCTTT. Protein: CASSFRAGGTEAFF.

Points on this clonotype: This may be a read error: a much more frequent sequence differs by one nucleotide. The CDR3 protein is CASSVREYVTQYF. DNA of the CDR3: TGTGCCAGCAGCGTCCGAGAATACGTGACCCAGTACTTC. V gene TRBV9 combines with J gene TRBJ2-5; D uncertain. The CDR3 extends over 13 amino acids. Germline CDR1 is SGDLS and CDR2 is YYNGEE. Trimming shortened V by 2 bases and J by 7 bases, and 12 bases separated the two germline ends.

With regard to this clonotype: A read error may account for a junction end that differs from germline. This chain connects TRBV20-1 to TRBJ1-2; D not resolved. This CDR3 contains 13 residues. Germline lookup yields CDR1 DFQATT and CDR2 SNEGSKA (reference sequence). The CDR3 DNA reads TGCAGTGCTAGTGCGTCGGGCCTCTATGGCTACAACTTC. This codes for CSASASGLYGYNF.